These 14 T cell receptor beta chains were sequenced from one sample in a study of CD8 T cells in ankylosing spondylitis. Study results and caveats: Roughly 8 highly homologous variants formed a TCR beta motif that appeared characteristic of ankylosing spondylitis blood.

TCRdb re-called the 5' RACE reads through MiXCR, storing one row per CDR3 protein. The sample records a few hundred thousand distinct CDR3 sequences, less than 10% being singletons. The antigens for these receptors are not known. Sequencing was done on a sample of blood, either unsorted or a sorted T cell fraction (not recorded which). The receptors stem from a male donor with ankylosing spondylitis.

This clonotype was counted a few times. The chain couples TRBV12-3 or TRBV12-4 to TRBJ2-1; 7 bases fit TRBD2. The CDR3 contains 16 residues. Unmatched junction bases numbered 12, after V lost 5 bases and J lost 5 bases. The CDR3 is CASSTRGAGANNEQFF. The CDR3 DNA sequence: TGTGCCAGCAGTACGCGGGGTGCGGGAGCCAACAATGAGCAGTTCTTC.

This clonotype was counted between two and nine times. V usage is TRBV6-2 or TRBV6-3 and J usage is TRBJ2-1; D is unclear. The CDR3 runs to 13 residues. Trimming stripped 6 bases from V and 5 bases from J, with 11 bases between. Germline V gene data show CDR1 as MNHEY and CDR2 as SVGEGT. The CDR3 reads CASSPPGDNEQFF. As DNA, the CDR3 is TGTGCCAGCAGCCCCCCTGGGGACAATGAGCAGTTCTTC.

This clonotype occurred many times. Written as DNA, the CDR3 is TGCGCCAGCAGCCAAGGGGCCTTCCGGGAGTTCTTCAATGAGCAGTTCTTC. Amino acid sequence: CASSQGAFREFFNEQFF. This rearrangement joins TRBV4-3 to TRBJ2-1, with a tentative D call TRBD2 (6 bases). V lost 1 base and J 6 bases, leaving 19 bases between the germline ends. The length of the CDR3 is 17 residues. Germline CDR1 is LGHNA and CDR2 is YSLEER.

This clonotype was seen more than once but under ten times. At one end, the junction sequence differs from germline, possibly due to a read error. This chain joins TRBV12-3 or TRBV12-4 and TRBJ2-5; D assignment may be TRBD1 or TRBD2 (5 bases each). The length of the CDR3 is 11 residues. CDR3 sequence reads: CASSLRETQNF. CDR3 nucleotide sequence: TGTGCCAGCAGCCTCAGGGAGACCCAGAACTTC.

This clonotype was seen a few times. This chain joins TRBV25-1 and TRBJ2-1, with TRBD2 matching over 12 bases. V lost 1 base, J lost 0 bases, and 13 bases stayed unmatched. This CDR3 has 21 amino acids. Germline V gene lookup returns CDR1 MGHDK and CDR2 SYGVNS. CDR3 coding DNA: TGTGCCAGCAGTGAATCATGGCTGGCTAGCGGGAGGGTGAGCTCCTACAATGAGCAGTTCTTC. This gives the protein CASSESWLASGRVSSYNEQFF.

This clonotype showed up just a few times. The chain has TRBV18 and TRBJ2-2, with D perhaps TRBD1 (6 bases). CDR3 length: 16 amino acids. The V gene's germline CDR1 is KGHSH and CDR2 LQKENI. The V end lost 6 bases, the J end lost 3 bases, and 17 bases lay between the germline ends. CDR3 nucleotides: TGTGCCAGCTCGCTTTACCAGACAGGTTACACCGGGGAGCTGTTTTTT. It translates to CASSLYQTGYTGELFF.

This clonotype was seen ten or more times. In nucleotides, the CDR3 is TGTGCCAGCAGTTTACAGGGGGGAGCTTACGAGCAGTACTTC. Protein sequence: CASSLQGGAYEQYF. V is TRBV27 and J is TRBJ2-7; D possibly corresponds to TRBD1 (7 bases). In germline, CDR1 is MNHEY, CDR2 SMNVEV (reference sequence). The germline V and J ends were trimmed by 2 bases and 4 bases, with 12 bases remaining between them. This CDR3 has 14 residues.

The chain carries TRBV7-9 and TRBJ2-6; D gene unclear. There are 15 residues in the CDR3. V was trimmed by 11 bases and J by 0 bases, leaving 14 bases between them. CDR1 and CDR2 (germline): SEHNR, FQNEAQ (reference sequence). For the CDR3, the DNA is TGTGCCCCGGAAACAGAATCCTCTGGGGCCAACGTCCTGACTTTC. Translation: CAPETESSGANVLTF. The variable domain in full, completed from reference TRBV7-9 and TRBJ2-6, reads DTGVSQNPRHKITKRGQNVTFRCDPISEHNRLYWYRQTLGQGPEFLTYFQNEAQLEKSRLLSDRFSAERPKGSFSTLEIQRTEQGDSAMYLCAPETESSGANVLTFGAGSRLTVL.

The sample holds a few counts of this clonotype. CDR3 sequence: CSIKTSGSFSSYNEQFF. The CDR3 DNA reads TGCAGCATTAAGACTAGCGGGAGTTTCAGCTCCTACAATGAGCAGTTCTTC. The chain carries TRBV29-1 and TRBJ2-1; 12 bases are a match to TRBD2. Unmatched junction bases numbered 11, after V lost 8 bases and J lost 0 bases. The germline CDR1 and CDR2 sequences are SQVTM and ANQGSEA. The CDR3 length is 17 residues.

This clonotype was detected only a few times. V is TRBV20-1 and J is TRBJ2-1; D is unclear. Trimming left V 1 base short and J 2 bases short, with 12 bases between. The CDR3 loop spans 15 amino acids. Germline CDR1 and CDR2: DFQATT and SNEGSKA (reference sequence). CDR3 DNA sequence: TGCAGTGCTAGAGTCGGAAGTACCACCTACAATGAGCAGTTCTTC. Translating it yields CSARVGSTTYNEQFF.

The table lists this clonotype with many counts. The rearrangement links TRBV4-2 to TRBJ2-1; D gene unclear. Germline V lookup: CDR1 LGHNA, CDR2 YNFKEQ. V was cut by 0 bases and J by 0 bases, with 9 bases left in between. This CDR3 is built from 16 residues. CDR3 DNA: TGTGCCAGCAGCCAAGAATGGGGTAGCTCCTACAATGAGCAGTTCTTC. Protein: CASSQEWGSSYNEQFF.

V gene TRBV3-1 combines with J gene TRBJ2-1; TRBD2 is a possible D gene (5 bases). CDR3 size: 13 residues. Germline lookup yields CDR1 LGHDT and CDR2 YNNKEL (reference sequence). V gave up 1 base and J gave up 8 bases, with 9 bases separating them. The CDR3 sequence is CASSQAAVDEQFF. The CDR3 DNA follows: TGTGCCAGCAGCCAAGCAGCGGTAGATGAGCAGTTCTTC.

This chain connects TRBV20-1 to TRBJ2-1; TRBD1 aligns across 12 bases. V shed 7 bases, J shed 8 bases, and the junction held 15 bases outside the gene matches. This CDR3 has 16 amino acids. The germline V gene has CDR1 DFQATT and CDR2 SNEGSKA (reference sequence). The CDR3 DNA is TGCAGTGGTACCGCGGCGGGACAGGGGGCTAACTATGAGCAGTTCTTC. This gives the protein CSGTAAGQGANYEQFF.

This clonotype was seen many times. The chain has TRBV7-2 and TRBJ2-3, with 11 bases identical to TRBD2. This CDR3 has 15 amino acids. Losses at the gene ends were 6 bases for V and 0 bases for J; bases not matched to a gene: 2. CDR1 SGHTA and CDR2 FQGNSA come from the germline V gene. CDR3 in DNA: TGTGCCAGCAGACGACTAGCGGGGAGCACAGATACGCAGTATTTT. This translates into CASRRLAGSTDTQYF.